The 12 T cell receptor beta chains in this list originate from one sample, sequenced in a study of blood T cell repertoires in COVID-19. TCRdb keeps only in-frame clones here, not all; method: immunoSEQ multiplex PCR. The sample contains about 260,000 clones, around 90% of which appear only once. What was sequenced was peripheral blood. These receptor sequences come from a woman aged 70 to 79 with COVID-19, enrolled during active disease.

The V gene is TRBV14, the J gene TRBJ2-5, with 9 nucleotides matching TRBD2. CDR1 and CDR2 (germline): SGHDN, FVKESK. Trimming at V came to 0 bases and at J to 3 bases, leaving 8 bases not matched to a gene. This CDR3 contains 17 residues. The CDR3 spells CASSQDRAGGPEETQYF. The CDR3 DNA is TGTGCCAGCAGCCAAGATCGGGCGGGAGGGCCGGAAGAGACCCAGTACTTC.

This clone appeared once. The chain employs TRBV24-1 and TRBJ1-1; no clear D gene. This CDR3 region has 13 residues. The germline CDR1 and CDR2 sequences are KGHDR and SFDVKD. V shed 4 bases and J shed 1 base, with 6 bases lying between them. CDR3 sequence reads: CATSESRNTEAFF. CDR3 sequence (DNA): TGTGCCACCAGTGAGAGTAGGAACACTGAAGCTTTCTTT.

This sequence joins TRBV9 and TRBJ1-2; D not certain. This CDR3 is built from 13 residues. The V gene lost 3 bases and the J gene lost 8 bases, with 14 bases spanning the gap. Germline V gene sequence: CDR1 SGDLS, CDR2 YYNGEE. The CDR3 DNA follows: TGTGCCAGCAGCGCGAACCGTGGGGAGGGCTACACCTTC. Translated, it gives CASSANRGEGYTF.

The chain joins TRBV19 to TRBJ1-6; the match to TRBD1 covers 10 bases. The CDR3 loop spans 14 amino acids. CDR1 is LNHDA, CDR2 SQIVND, per germline (reference sequence). The V and J ends lost 4 bases and 10 bases, in that order; junction bases with no gene match: 4. Written as DNA, the CDR3 is TGTGCCAGTAGTAGCGACAGGGGGCTATCACCCCTCCACTTT. It translates to CASSSDRGLSPLHF.

V is TRBV7-3 and J is TRBJ2-5; 7 nucleotides align to TRBD2. The junction had 4 bases not matched to a gene; V was cut back by 1 base and J by 2 bases. The CDR3 loop spans 15 amino acids. CDR1 is SGHTA, CDR2 FQGTGA, per germline. CDR3 region: CASSLSGSLQETQYF. CDR3 DNA: TGTGCCAGCAGCTTAAGCGGGAGTTTACAAGAGACCCAGTACTTC.

The chain couples TRBV20-1 to TRBJ1-2; D call uncertain. CDR1 and CDR2 (germline): DFQATT, SNEGSKA (reference sequence). This CDR3 is 11 amino acids long. Between the trimmed V and J ends, which lost 5 bases and 7 bases, there was a span of 11 bases. The CDR3 sequence: CSASEGGGYTF. CDR3 bases: TGCAGTGCTTCAGAGGGCGGTGGCTACACCTTC.

The V call is TRBV28, the J call TRBJ2-7, with 7 bases fitting TRBD1. With 7 bases clipped from V and 5 bases from J, the junction kept 11 bases outside the gene matches. In germline, CDR1 is MDHEN, CDR2 SYDVKM. This CDR3 has 14 residues. CDR3 loop: CASNTGQDFHEQYF. In nucleotides, the CDR3 is TGTGCCAGCAATACCGGACAGGATTTTCACGAGCAGTACTTC.

V is TRBV11-2 and J is TRBJ2-5; tentative D call: TRBD1 (5 bases). The CDR3 runs to 15 residues. In germline, CDR1 is SGHAT, CDR2 FQNNGV. Between the trimmed V and J ends, which lost 3 bases and 2 bases, there was a span of 13 bases. CDR3 amino acids: CASSLSKGVQETQYF. CDR3 in DNA: TGTGCCAGCAGCTTGTCAAAAGGGGTTCAAGAGACCCAGTACTTC.

The gene calls are TRBV5-1 and TRBJ2-3, with D perhaps matching TRBD1 (5 bases). The CDR3 is made up of 19 amino acids. Germline V lookup: CDR1 SGHRS, CDR2 YFSETQ. V was shortened by 2 bases and J by 0 bases, with 22 bases between the two germline ends. The CDR3 DNA reads TGCGCCAGCAGCTTTCGTTCTCCTTTCCAGGGTTCTAGCACAGATACGCAGTATTTT. It yields the protein CASSFRSPFQGSSTDTQYF.

The rearrangement uses TRBV6-2 or TRBV6-3 and TRBJ1-2; D is perhaps TRBD1 (5 bases). The CDR3 has 14 residues. V gave up 0 bases and J gave up 4 bases, with 9 bases separating them. Germline values: CDR1 MNHEY, CDR2 SVGEGT. For the CDR3, the DNA is TGTGCCAGCAGTTACTCGATCGGGGGCTATGGCTACACCTTC. This encodes CASSYSIGGYGYTF.

The rearrangement links TRBV29-1 to TRBJ1-2; unclear D gene. The CDR3 loop spans 11 amino acids. V was pared by 3 bases and J by 7 bases, with 9 bases between. Germline V gene sequence: CDR1 SQVTM, CDR2 ANQGSEA. CDR3 nucleotides: TGCAGCGTTGAGTCAGGAGGTGGCTACACCTTC. Residues: CSVESGGGYTF. Full variable domain (remainder filled in from reference TRBV29-1 and TRBJ1-2): SAVISQKPSRDICQRGTSLTIQCQVDSQVTMMFWYRQQPGQSLTLIATANQGSEATYESGFVIDKFPISRPNLTFSTLTVSNMSPEDSSIYLCSVESGGGYTFGSGTRLTVV.

J is TRBJ1-4 and V is TRBV29-1; D possibly corresponds to TRBD1 (5 bases). Germline V CDR1 and CDR2: SQVTM, ANQGSEA. The CDR3 is 14 amino acids. The germline V and J ends were trimmed by 4 bases and 8 bases, with 17 bases remaining between them. CDR3 residues: CSVADQGFGEKLFF. As DNA, the CDR3 is TGCAGCGTTGCCGATCAGGGTTTTGGCGAAAAACTGTTTTTT.